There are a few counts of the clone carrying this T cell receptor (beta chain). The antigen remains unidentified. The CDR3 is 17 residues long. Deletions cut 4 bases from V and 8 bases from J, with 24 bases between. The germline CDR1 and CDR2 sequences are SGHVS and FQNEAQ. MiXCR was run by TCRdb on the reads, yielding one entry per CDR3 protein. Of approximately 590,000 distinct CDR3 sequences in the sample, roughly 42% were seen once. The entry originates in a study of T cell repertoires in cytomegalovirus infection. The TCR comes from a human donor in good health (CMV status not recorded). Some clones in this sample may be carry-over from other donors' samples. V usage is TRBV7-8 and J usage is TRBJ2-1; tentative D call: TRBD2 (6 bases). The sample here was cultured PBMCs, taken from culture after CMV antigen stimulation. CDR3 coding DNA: TGTGCCAGCAGCTCCCCCTTGACGGCTGGAGGGGCGGATGAGCAGTTCTTC. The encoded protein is CASSSPLTAGGADEQFF.